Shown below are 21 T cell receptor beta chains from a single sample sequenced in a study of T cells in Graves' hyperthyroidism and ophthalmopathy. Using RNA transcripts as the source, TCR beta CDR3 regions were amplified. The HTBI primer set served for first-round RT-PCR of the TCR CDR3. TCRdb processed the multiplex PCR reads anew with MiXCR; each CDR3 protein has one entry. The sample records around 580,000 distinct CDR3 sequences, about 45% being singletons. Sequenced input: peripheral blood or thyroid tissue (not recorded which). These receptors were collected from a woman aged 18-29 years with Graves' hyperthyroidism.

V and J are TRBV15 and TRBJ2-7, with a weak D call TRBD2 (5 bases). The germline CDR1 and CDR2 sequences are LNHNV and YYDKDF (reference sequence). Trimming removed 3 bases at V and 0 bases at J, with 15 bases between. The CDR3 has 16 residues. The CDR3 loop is CATSRVTADSSYEQYF. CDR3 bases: TGTGCCACCAGCAGGGTTACAGCGGATAGCTCCTACGAGCAGTACTTC.

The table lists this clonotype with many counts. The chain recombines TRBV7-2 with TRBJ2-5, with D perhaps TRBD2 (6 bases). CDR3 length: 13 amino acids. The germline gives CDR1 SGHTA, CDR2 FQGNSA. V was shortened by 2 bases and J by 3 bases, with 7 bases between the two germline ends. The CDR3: CASSLWGEETQYF. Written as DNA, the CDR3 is TGTGCCAGCAGCTTATGGGGGGAAGAGACCCAGTACTTC.

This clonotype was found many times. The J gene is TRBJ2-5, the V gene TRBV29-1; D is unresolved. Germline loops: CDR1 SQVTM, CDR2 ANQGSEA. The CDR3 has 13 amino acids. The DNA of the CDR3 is TGCAGTGGCCAGGCGGTGAGACAAGAGACCCAGTACTTC. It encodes CSGQAVRQETQYF.

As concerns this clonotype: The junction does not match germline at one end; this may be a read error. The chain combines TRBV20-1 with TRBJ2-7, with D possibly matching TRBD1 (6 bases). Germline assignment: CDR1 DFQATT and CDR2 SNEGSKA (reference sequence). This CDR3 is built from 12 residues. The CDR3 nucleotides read TGCAGTGCACAGGACAGCGGCTACGAGCAGTGCTTC. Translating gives CSAQDSGYEQCF.

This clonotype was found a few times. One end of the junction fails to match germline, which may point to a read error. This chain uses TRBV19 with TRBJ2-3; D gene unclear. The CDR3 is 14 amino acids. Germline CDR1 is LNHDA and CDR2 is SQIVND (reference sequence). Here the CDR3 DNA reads TGTGCCAGTAGTATCTACTTGGGCACCGATACGCAGTATTTT. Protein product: CASSIYLGTDTQYF.

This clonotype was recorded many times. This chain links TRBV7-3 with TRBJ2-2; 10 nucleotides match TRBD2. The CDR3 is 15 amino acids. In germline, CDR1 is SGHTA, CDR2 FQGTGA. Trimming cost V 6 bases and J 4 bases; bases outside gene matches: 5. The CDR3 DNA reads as TGTGCCAGCAGGTTAGCGGGAGGCATCACCGGGGAGCTGTTTTTT. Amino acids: CASRLAGGITGELFF.

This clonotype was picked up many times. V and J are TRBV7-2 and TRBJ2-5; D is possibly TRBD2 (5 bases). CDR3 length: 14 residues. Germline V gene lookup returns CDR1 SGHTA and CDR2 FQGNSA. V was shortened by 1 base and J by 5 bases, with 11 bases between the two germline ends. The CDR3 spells CASSLVGGPETQYF. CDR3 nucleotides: TGTGCCAGCAGCTTAGTTGGCGGGCCGGAGACCCAGTACTTC.

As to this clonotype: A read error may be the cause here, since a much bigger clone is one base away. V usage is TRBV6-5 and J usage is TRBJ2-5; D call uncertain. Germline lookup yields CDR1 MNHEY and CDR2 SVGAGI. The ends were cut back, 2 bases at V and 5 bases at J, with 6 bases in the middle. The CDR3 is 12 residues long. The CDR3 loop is CASSYTRETQYF. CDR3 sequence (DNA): TGTGCCAGCAGTTACACGAGGGAGACCCAGTACTTC.

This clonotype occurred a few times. Here the CDR3 DNA reads TGTGCCAGCAGCCCGGAGTCGAAGCTCTCTCCTAGCACAGATACGCAGTATTTT. Its translation: CASSPESKLSPSTDTQYF. The chain couples TRBV13 to TRBJ2-3; D is ambiguous. The CDR3 loop spans 18 amino acids. The ends were cut back, 5 bases at V and 0 bases at J, with 21 bases in the middle. Per the germline V gene, CDR1 is PRHDT and CDR2 is FYEKMQ (reference sequence).

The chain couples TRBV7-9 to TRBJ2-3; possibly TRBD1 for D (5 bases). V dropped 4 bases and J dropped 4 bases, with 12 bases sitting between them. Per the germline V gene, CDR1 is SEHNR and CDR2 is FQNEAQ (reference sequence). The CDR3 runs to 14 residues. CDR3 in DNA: TGTGCCAGCAGCTCCCAGGGTCTCGCAGATACGCAGTATTTT. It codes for CASSSQGLADTQYF.

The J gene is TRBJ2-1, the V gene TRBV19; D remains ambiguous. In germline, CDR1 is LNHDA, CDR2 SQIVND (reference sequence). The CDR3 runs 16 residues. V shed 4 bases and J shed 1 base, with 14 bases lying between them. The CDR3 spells CASSRSDFSSYNEQFF. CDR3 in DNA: TGTGCCAGTAGTAGGTCCGACTTTTCTTCCTACAATGAGCAGTTCTTC.

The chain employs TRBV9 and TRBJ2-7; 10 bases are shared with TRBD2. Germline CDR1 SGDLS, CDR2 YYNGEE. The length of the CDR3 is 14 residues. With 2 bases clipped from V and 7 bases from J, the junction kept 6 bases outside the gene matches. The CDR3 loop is CASSVASGRDEQYF. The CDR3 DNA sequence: TGTGCCAGCAGCGTCGCTAGCGGGAGAGATGAGCAGTACTTC. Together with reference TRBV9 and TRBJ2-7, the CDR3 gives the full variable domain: DSGVTQTPKHLITATGQRVTLRCSPRSGDLSVYWYQQSLDQGLQFLIQYYNGEERAKGNILERFSAQQFPDLHSELNLSSLELGDSALYFCASSVASGRDEQYFGPGTRLTVT.

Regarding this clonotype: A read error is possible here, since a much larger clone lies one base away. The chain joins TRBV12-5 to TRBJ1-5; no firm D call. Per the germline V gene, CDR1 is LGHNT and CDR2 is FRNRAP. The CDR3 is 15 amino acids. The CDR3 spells CDSGGVIDSNQPQHF. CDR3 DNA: TGTGATAGTGGTGGGGTCATTGACAGCAATCAGCCCCAGCATTTT. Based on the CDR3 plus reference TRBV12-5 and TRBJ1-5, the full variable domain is DARVTQTPRHKVTEMGQEVTMRCQPILGHNTVFWYRQTMMQGLELLAYFRNRAPLDDSGMPKDRFSAEMPDATLATLKIQPSEPRDSAVYFCDSGGVIDSNQPQHFGDGTRLSIL.

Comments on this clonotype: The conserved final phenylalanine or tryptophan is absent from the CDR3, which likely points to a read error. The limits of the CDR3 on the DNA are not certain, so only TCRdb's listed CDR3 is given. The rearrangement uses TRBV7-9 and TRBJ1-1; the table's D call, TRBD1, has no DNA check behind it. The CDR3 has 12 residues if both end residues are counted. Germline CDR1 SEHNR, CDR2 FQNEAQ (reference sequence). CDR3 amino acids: CASSLGGGQGNY.

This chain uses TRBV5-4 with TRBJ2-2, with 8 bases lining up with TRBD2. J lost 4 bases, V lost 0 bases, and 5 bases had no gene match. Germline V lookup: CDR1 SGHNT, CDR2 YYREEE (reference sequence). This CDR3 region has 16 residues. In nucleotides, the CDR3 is TGTGCCAGCAGCTTGGGAGGGACTAGAGCCACCGGGGAGCTGTTTTTT. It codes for CASSLGGTRATGELFF.

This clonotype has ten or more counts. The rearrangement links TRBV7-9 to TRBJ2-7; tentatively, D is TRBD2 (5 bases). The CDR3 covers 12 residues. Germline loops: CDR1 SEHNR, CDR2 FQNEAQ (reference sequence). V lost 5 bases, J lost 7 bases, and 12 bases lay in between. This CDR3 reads CASSQGAEEQYF. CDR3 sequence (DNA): TGTGCCAGCAGCCAAGGAGCGGAGGAGCAGTACTTC.

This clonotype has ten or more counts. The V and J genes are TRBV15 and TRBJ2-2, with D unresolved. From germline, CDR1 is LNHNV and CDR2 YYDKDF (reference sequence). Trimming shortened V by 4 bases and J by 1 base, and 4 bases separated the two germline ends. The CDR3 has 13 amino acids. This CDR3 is CATSKGNTGELFF. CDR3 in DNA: TGTGCCACCAGCAAAGGGAACACCGGGGAGCTGTTTTTT.

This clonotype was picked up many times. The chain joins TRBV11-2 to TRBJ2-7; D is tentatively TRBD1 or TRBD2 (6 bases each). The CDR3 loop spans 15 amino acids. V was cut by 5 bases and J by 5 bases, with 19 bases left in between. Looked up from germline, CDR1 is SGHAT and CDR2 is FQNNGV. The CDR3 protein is CASSRRGAGEDEQYF. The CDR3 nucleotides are TGTGCCAGCAGCCGGAGGGGGGCAGGGGAAGACGAGCAGTACTTC.

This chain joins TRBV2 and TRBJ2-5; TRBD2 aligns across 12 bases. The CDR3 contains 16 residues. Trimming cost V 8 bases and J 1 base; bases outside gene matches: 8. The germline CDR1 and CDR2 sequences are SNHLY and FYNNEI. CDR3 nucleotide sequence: TGTGCCAGCCACGTTCTAGCGGGAGGGCCCCAAGAGACCCAGTACTTC. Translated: CASHVLAGGPQETQYF.

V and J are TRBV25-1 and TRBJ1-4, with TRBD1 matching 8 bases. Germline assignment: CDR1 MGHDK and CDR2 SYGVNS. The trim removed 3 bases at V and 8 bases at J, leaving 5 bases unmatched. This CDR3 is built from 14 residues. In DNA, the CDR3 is TGTGCCAGCAGTGATGGACAGGGAAGCGAAAAACTGTTTTTT. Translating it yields CASSDGQGSEKLFF. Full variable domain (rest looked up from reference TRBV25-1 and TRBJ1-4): EADIYQTPRYLVIGTGKKITLECSQTMGHDKMYWYQQDPGMELHLIHYSYGVNSTEKGDLSSESTVSRIRTEHFPLTLESARPSHTSQYLCASSDGQGSEKLFFGSGTQLSVL.

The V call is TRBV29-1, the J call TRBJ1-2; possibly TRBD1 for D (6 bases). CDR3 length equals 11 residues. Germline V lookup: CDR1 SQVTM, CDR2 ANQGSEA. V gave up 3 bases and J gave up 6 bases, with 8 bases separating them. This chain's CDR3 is CSVETGNGYTF. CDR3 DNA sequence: TGCAGCGTTGAGACAGGCAATGGCTACACCTTC.